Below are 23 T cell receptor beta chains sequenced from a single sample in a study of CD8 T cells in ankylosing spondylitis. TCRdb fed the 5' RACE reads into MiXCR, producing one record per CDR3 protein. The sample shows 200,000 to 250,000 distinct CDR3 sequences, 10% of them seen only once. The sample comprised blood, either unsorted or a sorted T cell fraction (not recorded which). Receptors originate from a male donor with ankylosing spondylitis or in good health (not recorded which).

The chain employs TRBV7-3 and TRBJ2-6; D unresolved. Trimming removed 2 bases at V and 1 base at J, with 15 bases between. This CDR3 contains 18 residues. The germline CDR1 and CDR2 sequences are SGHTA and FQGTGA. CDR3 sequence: CASSLGGLKGSGANVLTF. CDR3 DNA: TGTGCCAGCAGCTTAGGTGGTCTAAAGGGTTCTGGGGCCAACGTCCTGACTTTC.

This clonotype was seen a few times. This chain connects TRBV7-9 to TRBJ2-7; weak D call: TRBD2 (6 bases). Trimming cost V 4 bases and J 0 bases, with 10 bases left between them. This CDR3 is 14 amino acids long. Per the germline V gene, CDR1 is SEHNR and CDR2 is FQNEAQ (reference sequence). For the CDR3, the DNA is TGTGCCAGCAGCTCCGGGAGACCCTCCTACGAGCAGTACTTC. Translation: CASSSGRPSYEQYF. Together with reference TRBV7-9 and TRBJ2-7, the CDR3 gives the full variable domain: DTGVSQNPRHKITKRGQNVTFRCDPISEHNRLYWYRQTLGQGPEFLTYFQNEAQLEKSRLLSDRFSAERPKGSFSTLEIQRTEQGDSAMYLCASSSGRPSYEQYFGPGTRLTVT.

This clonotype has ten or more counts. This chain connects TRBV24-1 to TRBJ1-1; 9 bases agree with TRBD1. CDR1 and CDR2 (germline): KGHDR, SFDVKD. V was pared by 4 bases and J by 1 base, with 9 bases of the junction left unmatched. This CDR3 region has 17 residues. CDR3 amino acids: CATSDSHRGPENTEAFF. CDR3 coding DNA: TGTGCCACCAGTGACTCCCACAGGGGGCCGGAGAACACTGAAGCTTTCTTT.

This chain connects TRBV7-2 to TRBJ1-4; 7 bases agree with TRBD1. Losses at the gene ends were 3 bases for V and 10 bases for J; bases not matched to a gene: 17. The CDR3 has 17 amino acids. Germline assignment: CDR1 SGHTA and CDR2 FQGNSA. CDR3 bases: TGTGCCAGCAGCTTCCCACGACAGGGTTCAGCGGGCGGAAAACTGTTTTTT. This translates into CASSFPRQGSAGGKLFF.

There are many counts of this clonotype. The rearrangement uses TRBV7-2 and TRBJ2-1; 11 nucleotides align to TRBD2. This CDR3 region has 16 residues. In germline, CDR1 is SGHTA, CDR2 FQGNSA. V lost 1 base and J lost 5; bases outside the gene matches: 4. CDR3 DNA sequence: TGTGCCAGCAGCTTAGTACGACTAGCGGGGAACAATGAGCAGTTCTTC. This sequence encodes CASSLVRLAGNNEQFF.

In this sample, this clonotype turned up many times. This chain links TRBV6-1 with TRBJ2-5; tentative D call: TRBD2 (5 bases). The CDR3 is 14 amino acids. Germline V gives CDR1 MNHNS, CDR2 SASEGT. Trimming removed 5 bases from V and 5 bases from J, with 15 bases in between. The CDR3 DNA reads TGTGCCAGCAGTCCCGGTCTAGCCCGGGAGACCCAGTACTTC. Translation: CASSPGLARETQYF.

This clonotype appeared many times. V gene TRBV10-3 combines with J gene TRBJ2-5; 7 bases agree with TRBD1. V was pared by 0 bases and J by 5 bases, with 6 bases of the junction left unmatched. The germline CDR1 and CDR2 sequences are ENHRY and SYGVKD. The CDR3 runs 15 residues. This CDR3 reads CAISESIGGHETQYF. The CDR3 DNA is TGTGCCATCAGTGAGTCGATAGGGGGCCATGAGACCCAGTACTTC.

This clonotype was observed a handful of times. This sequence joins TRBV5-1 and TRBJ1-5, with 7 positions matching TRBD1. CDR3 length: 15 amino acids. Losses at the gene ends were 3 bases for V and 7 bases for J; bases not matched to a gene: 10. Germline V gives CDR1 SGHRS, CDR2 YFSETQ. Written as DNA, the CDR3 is TGCGCCAGCAGCTCGGAACAGGGGAGTGGACAGCCCCAGCATTTT. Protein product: CASSSEQGSGQPQHF.

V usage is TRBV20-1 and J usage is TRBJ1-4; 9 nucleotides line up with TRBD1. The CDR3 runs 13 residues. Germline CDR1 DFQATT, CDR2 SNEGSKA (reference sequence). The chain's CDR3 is CGGQGVTNEKLFF. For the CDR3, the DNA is TGCGGGGGACAGGGTGTGACTAATGAAAAACTGTTTTTT.

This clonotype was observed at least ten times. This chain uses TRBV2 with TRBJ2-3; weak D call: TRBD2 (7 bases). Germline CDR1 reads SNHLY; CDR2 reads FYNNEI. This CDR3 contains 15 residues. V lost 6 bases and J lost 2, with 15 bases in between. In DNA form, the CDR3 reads TGTGCCAGCAGGGCCGGGGGGCCAGACACAGATACGCAGTATTTT. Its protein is CASRAGGPDTDTQYF.

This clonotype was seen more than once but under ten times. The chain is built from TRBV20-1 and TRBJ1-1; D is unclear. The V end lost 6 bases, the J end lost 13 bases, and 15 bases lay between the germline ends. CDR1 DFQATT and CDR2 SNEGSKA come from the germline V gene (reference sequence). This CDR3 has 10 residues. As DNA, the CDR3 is TGCAGTGCCCTCCCCGACCCAGGTTTCTTT. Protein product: CSALPDPGFF.

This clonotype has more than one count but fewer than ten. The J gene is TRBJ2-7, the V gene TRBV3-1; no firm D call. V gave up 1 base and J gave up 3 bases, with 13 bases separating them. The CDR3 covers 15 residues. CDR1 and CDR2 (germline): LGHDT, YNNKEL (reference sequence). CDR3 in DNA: TGTGCCAGCAGCCAAGTCGGCCTGGCCGGCTACGAGCAGTACTTC. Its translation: CASSQVGLAGYEQYF.

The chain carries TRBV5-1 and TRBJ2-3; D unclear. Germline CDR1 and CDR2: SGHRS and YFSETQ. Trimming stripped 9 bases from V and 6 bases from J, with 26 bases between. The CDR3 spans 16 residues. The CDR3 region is CATRAFMAIWTDTQYF. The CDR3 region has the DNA TGCGCCACCCGGGCGTTTATGGCTATTTGGACGGATACGCAGTATTTT.

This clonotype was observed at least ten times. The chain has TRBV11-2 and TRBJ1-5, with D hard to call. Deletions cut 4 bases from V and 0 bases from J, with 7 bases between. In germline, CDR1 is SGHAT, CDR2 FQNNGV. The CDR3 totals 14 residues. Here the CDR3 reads CASSSRGSNQPQHF. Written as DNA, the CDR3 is TGTGCCAGCAGCTCCCGAGGTAGCAATCAGCCCCAGCATTTT.

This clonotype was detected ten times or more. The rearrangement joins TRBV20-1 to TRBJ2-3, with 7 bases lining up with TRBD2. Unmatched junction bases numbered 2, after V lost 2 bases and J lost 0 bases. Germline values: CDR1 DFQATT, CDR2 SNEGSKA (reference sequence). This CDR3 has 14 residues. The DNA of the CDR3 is TGCAGTGCTAGAAGGGACTATAGCACAGATACGCAGTATTTT. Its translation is CSARRDYSTDTQYF.

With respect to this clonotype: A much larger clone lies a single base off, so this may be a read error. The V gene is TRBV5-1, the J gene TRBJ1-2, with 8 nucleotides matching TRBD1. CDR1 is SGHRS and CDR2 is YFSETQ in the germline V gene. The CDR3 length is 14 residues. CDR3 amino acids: CASSTAGGGNGDTF. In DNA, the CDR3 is TGCGCCAGCAGCACCGCAGGGGGCGGAAATGGCGACACCTTC. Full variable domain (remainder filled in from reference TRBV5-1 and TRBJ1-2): KAGVTQTPRYLIKTRGQQVTLSCSPISGHRSVSWYQQTPGQGLQFLFEYFSETQRNKGNFPGRFSGRQFSNSRSEMNVSTLELGDSALYLCASSTAGGGNGDTFGSGTRLTVV.

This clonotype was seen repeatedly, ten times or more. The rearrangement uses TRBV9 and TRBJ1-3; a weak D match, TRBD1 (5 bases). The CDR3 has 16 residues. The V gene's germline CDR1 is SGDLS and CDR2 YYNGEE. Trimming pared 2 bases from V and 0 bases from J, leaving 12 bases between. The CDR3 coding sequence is TGTGCCAGCAGCGTGTGGGGGTCCTTCTCTGGAAACACCATATATTTT. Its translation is CASSVWGSFSGNTIYF.

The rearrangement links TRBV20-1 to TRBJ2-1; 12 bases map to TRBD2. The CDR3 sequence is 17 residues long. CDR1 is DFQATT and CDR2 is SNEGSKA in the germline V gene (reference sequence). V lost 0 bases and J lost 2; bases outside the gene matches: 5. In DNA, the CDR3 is TGCAGTGCTAGAGACCCGCTAGCGGGGGGGCCCTACAATGAGCAGTTCTTC. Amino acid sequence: CSARDPLAGGPYNEQFF.

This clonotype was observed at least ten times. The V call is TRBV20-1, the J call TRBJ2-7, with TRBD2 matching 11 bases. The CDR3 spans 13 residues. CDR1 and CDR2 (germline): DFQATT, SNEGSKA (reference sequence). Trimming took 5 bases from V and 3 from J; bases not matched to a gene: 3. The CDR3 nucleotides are TGCAGTGCTGCCCTAGCGGGGGGCTACGAGCAGTACTTC. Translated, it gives CSAALAGGYEQYF.

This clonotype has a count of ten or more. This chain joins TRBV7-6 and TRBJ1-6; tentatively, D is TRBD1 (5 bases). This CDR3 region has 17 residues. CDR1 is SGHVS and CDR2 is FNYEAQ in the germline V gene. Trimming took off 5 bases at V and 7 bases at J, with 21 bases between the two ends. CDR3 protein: CASSHRGAASANSPLHF. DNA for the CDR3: TGTGCCAGCAGCCATCGTGGGGCGGCCTCTGCGAATTCACCCCTCCACTTT.

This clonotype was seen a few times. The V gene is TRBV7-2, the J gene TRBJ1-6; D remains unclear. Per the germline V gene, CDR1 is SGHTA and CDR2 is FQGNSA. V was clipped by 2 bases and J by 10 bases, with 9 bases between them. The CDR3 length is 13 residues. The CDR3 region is CASSLKVGSPLHF. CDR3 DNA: TGTGCCAGCAGCTTAAAGGTTGGGTCACCCCTCCACTTT.

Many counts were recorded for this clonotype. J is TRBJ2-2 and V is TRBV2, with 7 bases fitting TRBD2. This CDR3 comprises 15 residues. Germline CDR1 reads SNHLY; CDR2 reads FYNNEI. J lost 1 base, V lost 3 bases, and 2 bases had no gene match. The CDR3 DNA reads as TGTGCCAGCAGTGATGGCGGGGGGAACACCGGGGAGCTGTTTTTT. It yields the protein CASSDGGGNTGELFF.

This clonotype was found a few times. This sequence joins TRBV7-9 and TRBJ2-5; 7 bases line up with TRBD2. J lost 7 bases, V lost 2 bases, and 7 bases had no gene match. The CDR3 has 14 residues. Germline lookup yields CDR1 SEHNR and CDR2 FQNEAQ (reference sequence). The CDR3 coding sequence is TGTGCCAGCAGCTTATTGGGACTACGGGCGACCCAGTACTTC. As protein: CASSLLGLRATQYF.